Shown below are 29 T cell receptor beta chains from a single sample sequenced in a study of blood T cell repertoires in COVID-19. Only in-frame clones appear in the TCRdb table, and some are missing; sequencing was by immunoSEQ multiplex PCR. Among 75,000 to 95,000 clones, 80% to 85% were seen once, and the ten largest hold around 6.6%. Sequences were obtained from peripheral blood. The receptors stem from a man in his 60s with acute or convalescent COVID-19.

The chain links TRBV5-1 to TRBJ2-3; TRBD1 aligns across 8 bases. CDR3 length equals 17 residues. V shed 0 bases, J shed 6 bases, and the junction held 12 bases outside the gene matches. CDR1 is SGHRS, CDR2 YFSETQ, per germline. CDR3 sequence: CASSLAGQGPPMDTQYF. As DNA, the CDR3 is TGCGCCAGCAGCTTGGCAGGACAGGGACCACCCATGGATACGCAGTATTTT.

The rearrangement joins TRBV9 to TRBJ2-2, with no clear D. V was trimmed by 2 bases and J by 5 bases, leaving 7 bases between them. This CDR3 is 13 amino acids long. The germline V gene encodes CDR1 SGDLS and CDR2 YYNGEE. The CDR3 nucleotides read TGTGCCAGCAGCGTGCCCCGGACCGGGGAGCTGTTTTTT. Protein sequence: CASSVPRTGELFF.

The chain carries TRBV2 and TRBJ1-5; 8 bases align to TRBD1. The CDR3 is 15 residues long. After removal of 5 bases from V and 6 bases from J, the junction contained 9 bases not matched to a gene. Germline CDR1 and CDR2: SNHLY and FYNNEI. The CDR3, as DNA: TGTGCCAGCAGTCCCCCCGCAGGGGGCGGTCAGCCCCAGCATTTT. Translating gives CASSPPAGGGQPQHF.

The V gene is TRBV7-2, the J gene TRBJ2-7; tentatively, D is TRBD1 (6 bases). Trimming pared 4 bases from V and 3 bases from J, leaving 13 bases between. The length of the CDR3 is 14 residues. Germline assignment: CDR1 SGHTA and CDR2 FQGNSA. CDR3 nucleotides: TGTGCCAGCAGCTACCAGACAGGAGACTACGAGCAGTACTTC. It is translated as CASSYQTGDYEQYF.

This clone has more than one count but fewer than ten. This chain links TRBV11-2 with TRBJ2-2; 8 nucleotides line up with TRBD1. V was clipped by 3 bases and J by 1 base; unmatched bases: 4. CDR1 SGHAT and CDR2 FQNNGV come from the germline V gene. The CDR3 extends over 16 amino acids. The CDR3 nucleotides are TGTGCCAGCAGCTTTTCCGGGACAGGGAACACCGGGGAGCTGTTTTTT. Translation gives CASSFSGTGNTGELFF.

The sample holds one count of this clone. This chain joins TRBV5-1 and TRBJ2-7, with D possibly matching TRBD2 (5 bases). CDR1 is SGHRS and CDR2 is YFSETQ in the germline V gene. Between the trimmed V and J ends, which lost 4 bases and 0 bases, there was a span of 11 bases. The CDR3 runs 14 residues. The CDR3 DNA follows: TGCGCCAGCAGCCCCCCGGGGAGCTCCTACGAGCAGTACTTC. It codes for CASSPPGSSYEQYF.

The V gene is TRBV2, the J gene TRBJ1-6; D not resolved. The germline gives CDR1 SNHLY, CDR2 FYNNEI. This CDR3 has 14 residues. The V and J ends lost 7 bases and 4 bases respectively, with 11 bases between them. The DNA for the CDR3 is TGTGCCAGCATTTCAGGAGGGTATAATTCACCCCTCCACTTT. Its protein is CASISGGYNSPLHF.

The chain links TRBV12-5 to TRBJ1-2, with unresolved D. The CDR3 is made up of 15 amino acids. The germline V gene has CDR1 LGHNT and CDR2 FRNRAP. V lost 0 bases, J lost 0 bases, and 8 bases lay in between. The CDR3 sequence: CASGLVLSSNYGYTF. The CDR3 coding sequence is TGTGCTAGTGGTTTGGTACTGTCTTCTAACTATGGCTACACCTTC.

The chain couples TRBV6-4 to TRBJ2-5; D perhaps matches TRBD1 (6 bases). The CDR3 totals 18 residues. Trimming shortened V by 5 bases and J by 2 bases, and 24 bases separated the two germline ends. Germline assignment: CDR1 MRHNA and CDR2 SNTAGT. CDR3 coding DNA: TGTGCCAGCAGTCAATCCCAGGCCCAGGGGCCCTTACAAGAGACCCAGTACTTC. Its protein product is CASSQSQAQGPLQETQYF.

V usage is TRBV9 and J usage is TRBJ2-3; TRBD1 matches 7 bases. CDR3 length: 14 amino acids. V trimming: 0 bases; J trimming: 4 bases; junction bases outside the gene matches: 2. Germline CDR1 is SGDLS and CDR2 is YYNGEE. This CDR3 reads CASSVGQGSDTQYF. As DNA, the CDR3 is TGTGCCAGCAGCGTAGGACAGGGATCAGATACGCAGTATTTT.

The gene calls are TRBV4-2 and TRBJ1-5; TRBD1 aligns across 8 bases. J lost 6 bases, V lost 2 bases, and 6 bases had no gene match. The CDR3 is made up of 15 amino acids. The germline V gene has CDR1 LGHNA and CDR2 YNFKEQ. The CDR3 DNA reads TGTGCCAGCAGCCAAACGACAGGGGCAGTTCAGCCCCAGCATTTT. Translating gives CASSQTTGAVQPQHF.

V is TRBV27 and J is TRBJ2-1; 11 bases agree with TRBD2. V trimming: 6 bases; J trimming: 9 bases; junction bases outside the gene matches: 7. This CDR3 comprises 14 residues. Per germline, CDR1 MNHEY and CDR2 SMNVEV (reference sequence). CDR3 nucleotide sequence: TGTGCCAGCAGGACTAGCGGGGTTACGGGTGAGCAGTTCTTC. This translates into CASRTSGVTGEQFF.

This chain connects TRBV25-1 to TRBJ1-6; 7 bases line up with TRBD1. There are 14 residues in the CDR3. Germline lookup yields CDR1 MGHDK and CDR2 SYGVNS. Trimming removed 2 bases from V and 8 bases from J; junction bases left unmatched: 3. The CDR3: CASSEGDRYSPLHF. The CDR3, as DNA: TGTGCCAGCAGTGAAGGGGACAGATATTCACCCCTCCACTTT. Using reference TRBV25-1 and TRBJ1-6 for the parts outside the CDR3, the full variable domain is EADIYQTPRYLVIGTGKKITLECSQTMGHDKMYWYQQDPGMELHLIHYSYGVNSTEKGDLSSESTVSRIRTEHFPLTLESARPSHTSQYLCASSEGDRYSPLHFGNGTRLTVT.

This clone was seen a handful of times. This sequence joins TRBV7-3 and TRBJ2-7, with TRBD2 matching 7 bases. The CDR3 has 13 amino acids. V was pared by 5 bases and J by 7 bases, with 8 bases of the junction left unmatched. Germline assignment: CDR1 SGHTA and CDR2 FQGTGA. The CDR3, as DNA: TGTGCCAGCAGCCAGTTTGGCGGGGGAGAGCAGTACTTC. It codes for CASSQFGGGEQYF.

The rearrangement joins TRBV6-5 to TRBJ2-7, with a weak D call TRBD1 (5 bases). The germline V and J ends were trimmed by 6 bases and 6 bases, with 21 bases remaining between them. Per germline, CDR1 MNHEY and CDR2 SVGAGI. The CDR3 sequence is 15 residues long. The DNA of the CDR3 is TGTGCCAGCAGGCTCGAAACAGGTTTCCTAGGCGAGCAGTACTTC. This encodes CASRLETGFLGEQYF.

The rearrangement uses TRBV6-5 and TRBJ1-4; D remains ambiguous. The CDR3 covers 15 residues. Trimming pared 6 bases from V and 8 bases from J, leaving 19 bases between. In germline, CDR1 is MNHEY, CDR2 SVGAGI. The CDR3 nucleotides read TGTGCCAGCAGAAGCCGACCAAATGGGAGGGAAAAACTGTTTTTT. Encoded protein: CASRSRPNGREKLFF.

This clone showed up just a few times. J is TRBJ1-3 and V is TRBV30, with a weak D call TRBD1 (6 bases). Germline V gene lookup returns CDR1 GTSNPN and CDR2 SVGIG (reference sequence). The CDR3 loop spans 12 amino acids. Trimming took 2 bases from V and 8 from J, leaving 10 bases between them. The CDR3 region is CAWSTGYYTIYF. Here the CDR3 DNA reads TGTGCCTGGAGTACAGGGTATTACACCATATATTTT.

V gene TRBV3-1 (or the pseudogene TRBV3-2) combines with J gene TRBJ1-3; a weak D match, TRBD1 (5 bases). Germline V gives CDR1 LGHDT, CDR2 YNNKEL (reference sequence). The germline V and J ends were trimmed by 2 bases and 4 bases, with 15 bases remaining between them. The CDR3 consists of 16 residues. The DNA of the CDR3 is TGTGCCAGCAGCCAATTTCAGGGAGGATTCGGAAACACCATATATTTT. This encodes CASSQFQGGFGNTIYF.

V is TRBV5-1 and J is TRBJ2-3, with D perhaps matching TRBD1 (6 bases). Deletions cut 0 bases from V and 5 bases from J, with 13 bases between. This CDR3 is 15 amino acids long. Germline V gives CDR1 SGHRS, CDR2 YFSETQ. The CDR3 is CASSLDRAERDTQYF. Here the CDR3 DNA reads TGCGCCAGCAGCTTGGACAGGGCTGAGCGAGATACGCAGTATTTT.

V gene TRBV7-2 combines with J gene TRBJ1-1, with D perhaps TRBD1 (5 bases). From germline, CDR1 is SGHTA and CDR2 FQGNSA. The CDR3 has 15 residues. The ends were cut back, 6 bases at V and 0 bases at J, with 14 bases in the middle. In nucleotides, the CDR3 is TGTGCCAGCAGACTACATACAGGAATGAACACTGAAGCTTTCTTT. Amino acid sequence: CASRLHTGMNTEAFF.

V and J are TRBV9 and TRBJ2-5; 9 nucleotides line up with TRBD1. J lost 4 bases, V lost 3 bases, and 7 bases had no gene match. CDR1 SGDLS and CDR2 YYNGEE come from the germline V gene. The CDR3 runs to 15 residues. Here the CDR3 reads CASSGGTGSGETQYF. CDR3 in DNA: TGTGCCAGCAGCGGGGGGACAGGGTCGGGAGAGACCCAGTACTTC.

The chain recombines TRBV5-1 with TRBJ2-7; TRBD2 matches at 13 bases. The CDR3 totals 17 residues. The germline V gene has CDR1 SGHRS and CDR2 YFSETQ. V dropped 0 bases and J dropped 0; count of bases not matched to a gene: 3. The CDR3 DNA is TGCGCCAGCAGCTTGGGACTAGCGGGGGGCCTCTCCTACGAGCAGTACTTC. It specifies CASSLGLAGGLSYEQYF.

V gene TRBV24-1 combines with J gene TRBJ1-1, with D hard to call. Trimming took off 4 bases at V and 6 bases at J, with 14 bases between the two ends. Germline CDR1 KGHDR, CDR2 SFDVKD. The CDR3 consists of 14 residues. CDR3 residues: CATSEGGVPSEAFF. The DNA for the CDR3 is TGTGCCACCAGTGAGGGAGGCGTTCCCTCTGAAGCTTTCTTT.

The DNA for the CDR3 is TGTGCCAGCAGTGAGACAGGGGCCTCCTACGAGCAGTACTTC. This codes for CASSETGASYEQYF. The chain joins TRBV25-1 to TRBJ2-7, with 8 positions matching TRBD1. The CDR3 is 14 amino acids. With 3 bases clipped from V and 0 bases from J, the junction kept 1 base outside the gene matches. The germline V gene encodes CDR1 MGHDK and CDR2 SYGVNS.

The V gene is TRBV11-2, the J gene TRBJ1-1; 8 bases match TRBD1. After removal of 5 bases from V and 2 bases from J, the junction contained 10 bases not matched to a gene. The CDR3 is 16 amino acids. Germline loops: CDR1 SGHAT, CDR2 FQNNGV. As DNA, the CDR3 is TGTGCCAGCAGCCTAGTCAGGGGGCGAGGAAACACTGAAGCTTTCTTT. Translation: CASSLVRGRGNTEAFF.

The chain uses TRBV6-2 or TRBV6-3 and TRBJ2-3, with a tentative D call TRBD1 (5 bases). Germline CDR1 reads MNHEY; CDR2 reads SVGEGT. This CDR3 is 15 amino acids long. V was cut by 2 bases and J by 2 bases, with 11 bases left in between. CDR3: CASSYKRQNTDTQYF. The CDR3 bases are TGTGCCAGCAGTTACAAGAGACAGAACACAGATACGCAGTATTTT.

The V gene is TRBV5-8, the J gene TRBJ2-1; TRBD1 might be the D (6 bases). The CDR3 has 12 amino acids. Trimming pared 2 bases from V and 12 bases from J, leaving 12 bases between. Germline V lookup: CDR1 SGHTS, CDR2 YDEGEE. This CDR3 is CASSFLLGGQFF. The CDR3 DNA sequence: TGTGCCAGCAGCTTCCTCCTAGGGGGGCAGTTCTTC. Full variable domain (outside the CDR3, taken from reference TRBV5-8 and TRBJ2-1): EAGVTQSPTHLIKTRGQQATLRCSPISGHTSVYWYQQALGLGLQFLLWYDEGEERNRGNFPPRFSGRQFPNYSSELNVNALELEDSALYLCASSFLLGGQFFGPGTRLTVL.

The genes are TRBV19 and TRBJ2-5, with 9 bases identical to TRBD1. The CDR3 sequence is 16 residues long. The V segment lost 4 bases and the J segment 3 bases; nucleotides outside the gene matches: 9. Per the germline V gene, CDR1 is LNHDA and CDR2 is SQIVND (reference sequence). CDR3: CASSTLTGGREETQYF. In nucleotides, the CDR3 is TGTGCCAGTAGTACTCTGACAGGGGGAAGGGAAGAGACCCAGTACTTC.

The rearrangement links TRBV7-2 to TRBJ1-4, with D hard to call. Per the germline V gene, CDR1 is SGHTA and CDR2 is FQGNSA. V shed 0 bases and J shed 4 bases, with 9 bases lying between them. The CDR3 contains 15 residues. As DNA, the CDR3 is TGTGCCAGCAGCTTAGCGAGGGTTGATAATGAAAAACTGTTTTTT. This gives the protein CASSLARVDNEKLFF.